The 28 T cell receptor beta chains presented below share a single source sample, sequenced in a study of blood T cell repertoires in COVID-19. Clones were sequenced by immunoSEQ multiplex PCR, and TCRdb holds only the in-frame ones, with some missing. This table holds a few hundred thousand clones, approximately 83% found once. Sequencing was performed on peripheral blood. The receptors derive from a young woman with COVID-19, enrolled during active disease.

This chain uses TRBV27 with TRBJ2-5; D is undetermined. Trimming took 2 bases from V and 2 from J, leaving 6 bases between them. Per germline, CDR1 MNHEY and CDR2 SMNVEV (reference sequence). The CDR3 is made up of 13 amino acids. In DNA form, the CDR3 reads TGTGCCAGCAGTTTACGAACTCAAGAGACCCAGTACTTC. Translation gives CASSLRTQETQYF.

This chain connects TRBV28 to TRBJ1-5; 10 positions agree with TRBD1. Trimming cost V 6 bases and J 2 bases; bases outside gene matches: 10. Germline loops: CDR1 MDHEN, CDR2 SYDVKM. The CDR3 length is 17 residues. For the CDR3, the DNA is TGTGCCAGCAGGCGGACAGGGGGTGGAGGGGGCAATCAGCCCCAGCATTTT. Translation gives CASRRTGGGGGNQPQHF.

This rearrangement joins TRBV3-1 (or the pseudogene TRBV3-2) to TRBJ2-2; TRBD2 aligns across 11 bases. Per the germline V gene, CDR1 is LGHDT and CDR2 is YNNKEL (reference sequence). The trim removed 2 bases at V and 4 bases at J, leaving 15 bases unmatched. This CDR3 contains 20 residues. The CDR3 sequence: CASSQTPGLADPPGTGELFF. The CDR3 nucleotides are TGTGCCAGCAGCCAAACCCCGGGACTAGCGGACCCTCCGGGCACCGGGGAGCTGTTTTTT.

The chain is built from TRBV5-1 and TRBJ2-3, with D maybe TRBD2 (5 bases). This CDR3 region has 16 residues. The V end lost 2 bases, the J end lost 0 bases, and 13 bases lay between the germline ends. CDR1 SGHRS and CDR2 YFSETQ come from the germline V gene. CDR3 sequence: CASSFNGRGSTDTQYF. CDR3 nucleotide sequence: TGCGCCAGCAGCTTCAATGGACGGGGTAGCACAGATACGCAGTATTTT. The whole variable domain, filled in from reference TRBV5-1 and TRBJ2-3, reads KAGVTQTPRYLIKTRGQQVTLSCSPISGHRSVSWYQQTPGQGLQFLFEYFSETQRNKGNFPGRFSGRQFSNSRSEMNVSTLELGDSALYLCASSFNGRGSTDTQYFGPGTRLTVL.

This clone was observed once. It is unclear where the CDR3 begins or ends on the DNA, so no DNA is shown, and the CDR3 is as TCRdb lists it. V usage is TRBV12-3 or TRBV12-4 and J usage is TRBJ1-1; the D call in the table, TRBD1, was not verified against the DNA. Termini included, the CDR3 measures 13 amino acids. CDR3 residues: CASSLVGAGASFF.

The rearrangement joins TRBV4-3 to TRBJ2-7; 8 nucleotides match TRBD2. J gave up 1 base and V 4 bases, and 12 bases lay outside the gene matches. Germline CDR1 and CDR2: LGHNA and YSLEER. This CDR3 has 17 amino acids. This CDR3 reads CASSRREVSGSSYEQYF. The CDR3 DNA sequence: TGCGCCAGCAGCCGAAGGGAGGTGAGCGGGAGTTCCTACGAGCAGTACTTC.

The rearrangement joins TRBV7-2 to TRBJ1-2; tentative D call: TRBD1 (5 bases). The CDR3 covers 15 residues. The germline V gene has CDR1 SGHTA and CDR2 FQGNSA. The V end lost 5 bases, the J end lost 2 bases, and 15 bases lay between the germline ends. The CDR3 region is CASSPRQGSNYGYTF. CDR3 sequence (DNA): TGTGCCAGCAGCCCCCGGCAGGGCTCCAACTATGGCTACACCTTC.

The CDR3 loop reads CASKEGPTDTQYF. CDR3 in DNA: TGTGCCAGCAAGGAGGGCCCCACAGATACGCAGTATTTT. The V gene is TRBV6-5, the J gene TRBJ2-3; TRBD2 might be the D (6 bases). The CDR3 runs to 13 residues. V lost 7 bases and J lost 2, with 10 bases in between. Germline CDR1 is MNHEY and CDR2 is SVGAGI.

The gene calls are TRBV6-4 and TRBJ2-1; D call uncertain. V lost 2 bases to trimming and J lost 0 bases, with 11 bases between them. Germline V lookup: CDR1 MRHNA, CDR2 SNTAGT. This CDR3 contains 16 residues. In DNA, the CDR3 is TGTGCCAGCAGTGACGAGCGTCAAAGCTCCTACAATGAGCAGTTCTTC. Amino acids: CASSDERQSSYNEQFF.

The chain couples TRBV5-1 to TRBJ2-5; 11 positions agree with TRBD1. Germline V gives CDR1 SGHRS, CDR2 YFSETQ. Trimming removed 4 bases from V and 7 bases from J; junction bases left unmatched: 6. The CDR3 contains 14 residues. CDR3 DNA sequence: TGCGCCAGCAGCCCCGGACAGGGGGCTGTGACCCAGTACTTC. Protein: CASSPGQGAVTQYF. Variable domain in full (rest from reference TRBV5-1 and TRBJ2-5): KAGVTQTPRYLIKTRGQQVTLSCSPISGHRSVSWYQQTPGQGLQFLFEYFSETQRNKGNFPGRFSGRQFSNSRSEMNVSTLELGDSALYLCASSPGQGAVTQYFGPGTRLLVL.

V is TRBV5-6 and J is TRBJ2-1; no clear D. The CDR3 extends over 12 amino acids. V shed 0 bases and J shed 9 bases, with 7 bases lying between them. Germline V gene data show CDR1 as SGHDT and CDR2 as YYEEEE. CDR3 bases: TGTGCCAGCAGCTTGGGGTCCGGTGAGCAGTTCTTC. Protein product: CASSLGSGEQFF.

This chain joins TRBV4-1 and TRBJ2-3; TRBD2 might be the D (6 bases). CDR1 and CDR2 (germline): MGHRA, YSYEKL. V was pared by 1 base and J by 2 bases, with 16 bases between. This CDR3 comprises 17 residues. Here the CDR3 DNA reads TGCGCCAGCAGCCAAGGGATGACTAGTGAGGCCACAGATACGCAGTATTTT. Its protein is CASSQGMTSEATDTQYF.

V is TRBV5-6 and J is TRBJ1-2, with 8 bases that match TRBD1. CDR1 and CDR2 (germline): SGHDT, YYEEEE. The CDR3 totals 13 residues. Trimming cost V 4 bases and J 5 bases; bases outside gene matches: 4. The CDR3 here is CASSPGQGYGYTF. The CDR3 DNA reads as TGTGCCAGCAGCCCCGGACAGGGTTATGGCTACACCTTC.

This clone was seen more than once but under ten times. The chain links TRBV30 to TRBJ2-5; D uncertain. The CDR3 has 13 amino acids. Deletions cut 3 bases from V and 4 bases from J, with 12 bases between. The germline V gene has CDR1 GTSNPN and CDR2 SVGIG (reference sequence). The CDR3 loop reads CAWSPSGTETQYF. In DNA form, the CDR3 reads TGTGCCTGGAGCCCATCGGGTACAGAGACCCAGTACTTC.

The CDR3 DNA reads as TGTGCCAGCAGTTTCGGACAGGGATTATATGGCTACACCTTC. This gives the protein CASSFGQGLYGYTF. V is TRBV27 and J is TRBJ1-2, with 8 bases lining up with TRBD1. J gave up 5 bases and V 3 bases, and 5 bases lay outside the gene matches. The CDR3 is 14 amino acids. Germline-derived CDR1 and CDR2 are MNHEY and SMNVEV (reference sequence).

This chain links TRBV28 with TRBJ1-1; TRBD1 might be the D (6 bases). The CDR3 has 17 residues. Germline CDR1 reads MDHEN; CDR2 reads SYDVKM. V shed 6 bases and J shed 2 bases, with 22 bases lying between them. The chain's CDR3 is CASSRLVSRGHNTEAFF. The DNA for the CDR3 is TGTGCCAGCAGCCGATTAGTGAGCAGGGGCCATAACACTGAAGCTTTCTTT. Variable domain in full (rest from reference TRBV28 and TRBJ1-1): DVKVTQSSRYLVKRTGEKVFLECVQDMDHENMFWYRQDPGLGLRLIYFSYDVKMKEKGDIPEGYSVSREKKERFSLILESASTNQTSMYLCASSRLVSRGHNTEAFFGQGTRLTVV.

The rearrangement links TRBV28 to TRBJ1-5; 7 positions agree with TRBD1. The trim removed 5 bases at V and 7 bases at J, leaving 8 bases unmatched. Looked up from germline, CDR1 is MDHEN and CDR2 is SYDVKM. The CDR3 is made up of 14 amino acids. Here the CDR3 reads CASSNRGLAQPQHF. CDR3 DNA: TGTGCCAGCAGTAACAGGGGTTTGGCCCAGCCCCAGCATTTT.

The rearrangement joins TRBV5-1 to TRBJ2-7; 7 nucleotides agree with TRBD1. The germline V gene has CDR1 SGHRS and CDR2 YFSETQ. The ends lost 4 bases at V and 6 bases at J; junction bases unmatched: 10. The CDR3 length is 14 residues. The CDR3 coding sequence is TGCGCCAGCAGCCCCGACAGGGTAAGAGGCGAGCAGTACTTC. This encodes CASSPDRVRGEQYF.

The chain links TRBV28 to TRBJ2-5; 9 bases match TRBD2. The junction had 9 bases not matched to a gene; V was cut back by 5 bases and J by 5 bases. The CDR3 is 15 amino acids. Per the germline V gene, CDR1 is MDHEN and CDR2 is SYDVKM. The CDR3 protein is CASSKQRGVRETQYF. The CDR3 DNA follows: TGTGCCAGCAGTAAGCAGCGGGGGGTACGGGAGACCCAGTACTTC.

The chain links TRBV7-2 to TRBJ2-7; D perhaps matches TRBD2 (5 bases). V gave up 5 bases and J gave up 2 bases, with 16 bases separating them. The germline V gene has CDR1 SGHTA and CDR2 FQGNSA. The CDR3 length is 15 residues. The CDR3 spells CASSPPREATYEQYF. CDR3 in DNA: TGTGCCAGCAGCCCTCCTCGGGAAGCCACCTACGAGCAGTACTTC.

V is TRBV28 and J is TRBJ2-7; D perhaps matches TRBD1 (6 bases). From germline, CDR1 is MDHEN and CDR2 SYDVKM. V was pared by 3 bases and J by 2 bases, with 14 bases between. The CDR3 has 15 amino acids. CDR3: CASSFLRDITYEQYF. CDR3 in DNA: TGTGCCAGCAGTTTTCTCCGGGACATCACCTACGAGCAGTACTTC.

The chain couples TRBV19 to TRBJ2-1; D is perhaps TRBD1 (5 bases). This CDR3 region has 16 residues. V was pared by 3 bases and J by 0 bases, with 12 bases between. The germline V gene has CDR1 LNHDA and CDR2 SQIVND (reference sequence). Here the CDR3 reads CASSMGPRASYNEQFF. Written as DNA, the CDR3 is TGTGCCAGTAGTATGGGGCCTCGGGCCTCCTACAATGAGCAGTTCTTC.

The rearrangement links TRBV5-5 to TRBJ2-1; 16 bases align to TRBD2. The junction had 5 bases not matched to a gene; V was cut back by 4 bases and J by 1 base. Germline V gene data show CDR1 as SGHKS and CDR2 as YYEKEE (reference sequence). The CDR3 sequence is 18 residues long. The CDR3 DNA reads TGTGCCAGCAGCCGGGGACTAGCGGGGGGGCCTTCCTACAATGAGCAGTTCTTC. The encoded protein is CASSRGLAGGPSYNEQFF.

The chain uses TRBV14 and TRBJ2-7; possibly TRBD1 for D (5 bases). Germline CDR1 is SGHDN and CDR2 is FVKESK. V dropped 4 bases and J dropped 3 bases, with 10 bases sitting between them. This CDR3 is 13 amino acids long. CDR3 nucleotides: TGTGCCAGCAGCCTGGTAGACAGCTACGAGCAGTACTTC. Protein: CASSLVDSYEQYF. The complete variable domain, with remaining parts taken from reference TRBV14 and TRBJ2-7, reads EAGVTQFPSHSVIEKGQTVTLRCDPISGHDNLYWYRRVMGKEIKFLLHFVKESKQDESGMPNNRFLAERTGGTYSTLKVQPAELEDSGVYFCASSLVDSYEQYFGPGTRLTVT.

V and J are TRBV10-3 and TRBJ2-1; possibly TRBD1 for D (5 bases). V lost 7 bases and J 6 bases, leaving 16 bases between the germline ends. CDR3 length: 14 amino acids. The germline V gene has CDR1 ENHRY and CDR2 SYGVKD. As DNA, the CDR3 is TGTGCCATCAAGGTCCTGGACACCCTCAATGAGCAGTTCTTC. This codes for CAIKVLDTLNEQFF.

The V gene is TRBV29-1, the J gene TRBJ2-7; 8 nucleotides match TRBD1. The germline V gene encodes CDR1 SQVTM and CDR2 ANQGSEA. The CDR3 sequence is 15 residues long. The J segment lost 6 bases and the V segment lost 2 bases, leaving 12 bases of the junction unmatched. The CDR3, as DNA: TGCAGCGTTGAAAAAGTTCAGGGGGCGCGATCCGAGCAGTACTTC. Residues: CSVEKVQGARSEQYF.

The genes are TRBV11-1 and TRBJ2-5; a weak D match, TRBD1 (6 bases). The CDR3 extends over 16 amino acids. Trimming removed 1 base from V and 3 bases from J, with 15 bases in between. Germline V lookup: CDR1 SGHAT, CDR2 FQDESV (reference sequence). The DNA for the CDR3 is TGTGCCAGCAGCTTAGGATACAACACAGGGAAAGAGACCCAGTACTTC. It specifies CASSLGYNTGKETQYF.

This clone was seen only once. The V and J genes are TRBV30 and TRBJ2-1, with D possibly matching TRBD1 (5 bases). This CDR3 has 15 amino acids. Germline assignment: CDR1 GTSNPN and CDR2 SVGIG (reference sequence). V gave up 2 bases and J gave up 0 bases, with 11 bases separating them. CDR3 in DNA: TGTGCCTGGAGTCCCTTGGGGCTCTCCTACAATGAGCAGTTCTTC. Its translation is CAWSPLGLSYNEQFF.